This TCR beta chain was found in a study of T cells in Graves' hyperthyroidism and ophthalmopathy. V was pared by 6 bases and J by 6 bases, with 7 bases of the junction left unmatched. Germline loops: CDR1 MDHEN, CDR2 SYDVKM. The length of the CDR3 is 14 residues. The CDR3 regions of TCR beta were amplified from RNA transcripts. The study used the HTBI primer set for a first-round RT-PCR of the TCR CDR3. Using its own MiXCR run on the multiplex PCR reads, TCRdb lists one record per CDR3 protein. Altogether roughly 420,000 distinct CDR3 sequences are present, around 13% being singletons, with the ten largest covering approximately 5.8%.

J is TRBJ2-2 and V is TRBV28; 7 nucleotides agree with TRBD2. The receptor's source is a woman in her late teens or twenties with Graves' hyperthyroidism. The sequenced sample consisted of blood. The CDR3 reads CASRAGSGAGELFF. CDR3 nucleotides: TGTGCCAGCAGGGCAGGCAGCGGGGCCGGGGAGCTGTTTTTT.